This TCR beta chain emerged from a study of cytomegalovirus exposure and HLA in healthy donors. Study results and limitations: TCR beta V- and J-gene trimming, according to a later analysis, was linked to a missense DCLRE1C variant.

Turning to this clone: Its matching antigen is unknown.

It was with 60 Vbeta and 13 Jbeta primers that the PCR ran. Sequencing was performed with immunoSEQ multiplex PCR; in TCRdb, only in-frame clones are kept and a portion is missing. The profile shows approximately 210,000 clones, roughly 87% of them singletons. From germline, CDR1 is SEHNR and CDR2 FQNEAQ (reference sequence). The V and J ends lost 8 bases and 4 bases, in that order; junction bases with no gene match: 10. This CDR3 has 14 residues. Sequencing was carried out using PBMCs. This TCR was recovered from a middle-aged man in good health and CMV-seropositive. The V call is TRBV7-9, the J call TRBJ2-5, with TRBD2 matching over 7 bases. CDR3 protein: CASQRGLRSETQYF. In DNA, the CDR3 is TGTGCCAGCCAAAGGGGACTAAGATCAGAGACCCAGTACTTC.